This passage covers 28 T cell receptor beta chains from one sample sequenced in a study of molecular identifiers for immune sequencing clone quantification. Each CDR3 protein gets one entry after TCRdb re-called the PCR reads with MiXCR. Among around 300,000 distinct CDR3 sequences listed, 24% were seen once. The material sequenced was naive CD8+ T cells from blood, with Jurkat cell RNA spiked in. The subset: FACS-sorted CD8+CD4-CCR7+CD45RA+ naive T cells. These TCRs come from a human donor in good health. Some libraries in this study had Jurkat cell RNA spiked in.

A note on this clonotype: Just one base apart from a much larger clone, this may be a read error. V is TRBV20-1 and J is TRBJ2-3; TRBD2 aligns across 7 bases. Looked up from germline, CDR1 is DFQATT and CDR2 is SNEGSKA (reference sequence). This CDR3 comprises 13 residues. CDR3 bases: TGCAGCGCGGACGGGGGGAGTTCAGATACGCAGTATTTT. Its protein product is CSADGGSSDTQYF.

This clonotype has more than one count but fewer than ten. V and J are TRBV12-3 or TRBV12-4 and TRBJ2-6; 10 bases fit TRBD1. Unmatched junction bases numbered 0, after V lost 8 bases and J lost 2 bases. The CDR3 spans 14 residues. Here the CDR3 reads CASGTGAGANVLTF. The CDR3 DNA reads as TGTGCCAGCGGGACAGGGGCTGGGGCCAACGTCCTGACTTTC.

This clonotype was detected ten times or more. This chain joins TRBV6-1 and TRBJ2-7; no reliable D call. Between the trimmed V and J ends, which lost 0 bases and 3 bases, there was a span of 12 bases. Germline lookup yields CDR1 MNHNS and CDR2 SASEGT. The length of the CDR3 is 15 residues. Here the CDR3 reads CASSEALLPGYEQYF. The CDR3 nucleotides are TGTGCCAGCAGTGAAGCTCTGTTGCCCGGCTACGAGCAGTACTTC.

This clonotype was seen at least ten times. This chain uses TRBV4-1 with TRBJ2-3; 12 bases line up with TRBD2. The V segment lost 1 base and the J segment 5 bases; nucleotides outside the gene matches: 4. The CDR3 has 16 amino acids. Germline-derived CDR1 and CDR2 are MGHRA and YSYEKL. In nucleotides, the CDR3 is TGCGCCAGCAGCCAAGCTAGCGGGGGGGCAGGAGATACGCAGTATTTT. Protein product: CASSQASGGAGDTQYF.

This clonotype showed up many times. The V call is TRBV4-3, the J call TRBJ1-5; the D gene is possibly TRBD1 (5 bases). The CDR3 runs to 15 residues. Trimming removed 0 bases at V and 7 bases at J, with 13 bases between. Germline values: CDR1 LGHNA, CDR2 YSLEER. In DNA, the CDR3 is TGCGCCAGCAGCCAAGATTGGCAGGGCGGGCAGCCCCAGCATTTT. Protein sequence: CASSQDWQGGQPQHF.

This clonotype was picked up many times. This sequence joins TRBV7-9 and TRBJ2-3; 8 nucleotides align to TRBD2. V lost 5 bases to trimming and J lost 5 bases; unmatched junction nucleotides: 9. The germline V gene encodes CDR1 SEHNR and CDR2 FQNEAQ (reference sequence). The CDR3 is 15 residues long. CDR3 bases: TGTGCCAGCAGCCACAGCGGGAGTTACTTAGATACGCAGTATTTT. Translation gives CASSHSGSYLDTQYF.

This clonotype showed up just a few times. This chain links TRBV20-1 with TRBJ2-1; D unclear. V lost 2 bases and J 0 bases, leaving 8 bases between the germline ends. This CDR3 is 14 amino acids long. Germline CDR1 is DFQATT and CDR2 is SNEGSKA (reference sequence). Here the CDR3 DNA reads TGCAGTGCTAGAAGGGCTAGCTCCTACAATGAGCAGTTCTTC. It specifies CSARRASSYNEQFF.

The chain recombines TRBV28 with TRBJ1-4, with no clear D. V was pared by 5 bases and J by 10 bases, with 11 bases between. The CDR3 consists of 12 residues. Germline-derived CDR1 and CDR2 are MDHEN and SYDVKM. DNA of the CDR3: TGTGCCAGCAGTAGCGCCCCTGGAAAACTGTTTTTT. This encodes CASSSAPGKLFF.

This clonotype was seen many times. The chain links TRBV3-1 to TRBJ1-1; tentatively, D is TRBD1 (5 bases). Germline CDR1 and CDR2: LGHDT and YNNKEL (reference sequence). Trimming left V 0 bases short and J 5 bases short, with 10 bases between. This CDR3 is 14 amino acids long. The CDR3 loop reads CASSQDRGETEAFF. The CDR3, as DNA: TGTGCCAGCAGCCAAGATCGGGGGGAAACTGAAGCTTTCTTT.

Points on this clonotype: One base away lies a much larger clone, so this may be a sequencing read error. The chain has TRBV5-1 and TRBJ1-1; D is undetermined. The germline V gene has CDR1 SGHRS and CDR2 YFSETQ. The CDR3 extends over 14 amino acids. Deletions cut 0 bases from V and 3 bases from J, with 9 bases between. The CDR3 here is CASSLDGVDTEAFF. In DNA form, the CDR3 reads TGCGCCAGCAGCTTGGACGGTGTGGACACTGAAGCTTTCTTT.

The chain has TRBV27 and TRBJ2-7; no clear D. CDR1 is MNHEY and CDR2 is SMNVEV in the germline V gene (reference sequence). The ends were cut back, 3 bases at V and 3 bases at J, with 9 bases in the middle. The CDR3 consists of 13 residues. The CDR3 coding sequence is TGTGCCAGCAGTTTTGGGCAGCACTACGAGCAGTACTTC. As protein: CASSFGQHYEQYF.

This clonotype was counted between two and nine times. The chain joins TRBV7-9 to TRBJ2-3, with D tentatively TRBD1 (5 bases). The CDR3 extends over 14 amino acids. The ends were cut back, 6 bases at V and 1 base at J, with 11 bases in the middle. Germline CDR1 is SEHNR and CDR2 is FQNEAQ (reference sequence). Written as DNA, the CDR3 is TGTGCCAGCAGTTACGAACAGGGCACAGATACGCAGTATTTT. Translation gives CASSYEQGTDTQYF.

This clonotype was found many times. V is TRBV27 and J is TRBJ2-7; 8 positions agree with TRBD2. The CDR3 extends over 14 amino acids. V lost 5 bases and J lost 2; bases outside the gene matches: 5. Looked up from germline, CDR1 is MNHEY and CDR2 is SMNVEV (reference sequence). This CDR3 reads CASSALAETYEQYF. CDR3 sequence (DNA): TGTGCCAGCAGTGCACTAGCGGAGACCTACGAGCAGTACTTC.

This clonotype was seen more than once but under ten times. The rearrangement uses TRBV19 and TRBJ1-6; no firm D call. The CDR3 runs to 15 residues. The V gene's germline CDR1 is LNHDA and CDR2 SQIVND (reference sequence). Trimming took off 1 base at V and 7 bases at J, with 11 bases between the two ends. The CDR3 loop is CASSIGTYGNSPLHF. CDR3 nucleotide sequence: TGTGCCAGTAGTATAGGGACTTACGGAAATTCACCCCTCCACTTT. The complete variable domain, with remaining parts taken from reference TRBV19 and TRBJ1-6, reads DGGITQSPKYLFRKEGQNVTLSCEQNLNHDAMYWYRQDPGQGLRLIYYSQIVNDFQKGDIAEGYSVSREKKESFPLTVTSAQKNPTAFYLCASSIGTYGNSPLHFGNGTRLTVT.

This clonotype was seen a few times. This sequence joins TRBV20-1 and TRBJ2-2; 9 nucleotides agree with TRBD2. The CDR3 covers 16 residues. Germline V gene sequence: CDR1 DFQATT, CDR2 SNEGSKA (reference sequence). Germline trimming cut 0 bases from V and 2 bases from J; bases unmatched to any gene: 4. This CDR3 is CSARDLTSGNTGELFF. CDR3 nucleotide sequence: TGCAGTGCTAGAGATTTGACTAGCGGTAACACCGGGGAGCTGTTTTTT.

This clonotype was counted between two and nine times. Here the CDR3 reads CASRNYSNQPQHF. CDR3 bases: TGTGCCAGCAGAAATTATAGCAATCAGCCCCAGCATTTT. The rearrangement links TRBV12-3 or TRBV12-4 to TRBJ1-5; no clear D gene. The CDR3 consists of 13 residues. Deletions cut 6 bases from V and 0 bases from J, with 6 bases between.

In DNA, the CDR3 is TGTGCCAGCGGACCGACTGGTAGCAATCAGCCCCAGCATTTT. It yields the protein CASGPTGSNQPQHF. V is TRBV6-2 or TRBV6-3 and J is TRBJ1-5; D is undetermined. Germline CDR1 reads MNHEY; CDR2 reads SVGEGT. V was pared by 8 bases and J by 0 bases, with 11 bases between. The CDR3 contains 14 residues.

The V gene is TRBV7-8, the J gene TRBJ2-5; no clear D gene. The CDR3 contains 17 residues. The V gene lost 0 bases and the J gene lost 2 bases, with 16 bases spanning the gap. Germline values: CDR1 SGHVS, CDR2 FQNEAQ. The CDR3 sequence is CASSLALHTPNQETQYF. The CDR3 region has the DNA TGTGCCAGCAGCTTAGCTCTGCATACCCCCAATCAAGAGACCCAGTACTTC.

A few counts support this clonotype. The chain combines TRBV6-2 or TRBV6-3 with TRBJ2-3; perhaps TRBD2 as D (5 bases). V was trimmed by 2 bases and J by 2 bases, leaving 11 bases between them. The CDR3 loop spans 15 amino acids. Germline V CDR1 and CDR2: MNHEY, SVGEGT. Here the CDR3 DNA reads TGTGCCAGCAGTTACATTCGAGGGTACACAGATACGCAGTATTTT. Its translation: CASSYIRGYTDTQYF.

On this clonotype: Since a much larger clone is just one base distant, this may be a read error. CDR3: CASSKISPSDNENLFF. In DNA form, the CDR3 reads TGTGCCAGCAGCAAGATTAGCCCGTCAGATAATGAAAACCTGTTTTTT. V is TRBV7-9 and J is TRBJ1-4; D uncertain. In germline, CDR1 is SEHNR, CDR2 FQNEAQ (reference sequence). The CDR3 runs to 16 residues.

A few counts support this clonotype. V is TRBV11-2 and J is TRBJ2-1; D uncertain. The V gene's germline CDR1 is SGHAT and CDR2 FQNNGV. This CDR3 is 13 amino acids long. V gave up 1 base and J gave up 7 bases, with 8 bases separating them. This chain's CDR3 is CASSLAHLNEQFF. The CDR3, as DNA: TGTGCCAGCAGCTTAGCTCACTTGAATGAGCAGTTCTTC.

This clonotype turned up a few times. The chain links TRBV19 to TRBJ1-5, with D possibly matching TRBD1 (5 bases). Germline V lookup: CDR1 LNHDA, CDR2 SQIVND (reference sequence). CDR3 length: 13 amino acids. Deletions cut 5 bases from V and 6 bases from J, with 11 bases between. The CDR3, as DNA: TGTGCCAGTAGTCGGGGGTCGGGTCAGCCCCAGCATTTT. Protein: CASSRGSGQPQHF.

This clonotype was counted ten times or more. The rearrangement uses TRBV7-9 and TRBJ2-3; 7 bases align to TRBD2. Germline trimming cut 5 bases from V and 8 bases from J; bases unmatched to any gene: 16. Germline values: CDR1 SEHNR, CDR2 FQNEAQ (reference sequence). This CDR3 has 16 residues. The CDR3 spells CASSPIGGSRSGTQYF. CDR3 bases: TGTGCCAGCAGCCCCATCGGCGGGAGCCGGTCGGGTACGCAGTATTTT.

This clonotype turned up a few times. The genes are TRBV11-2 and TRBJ2-1, with D unclear. This CDR3 has 14 amino acids. V was clipped by 0 bases and J by 2 bases, with 5 bases between them. Germline V CDR1 and CDR2: SGHAT, FQNNGV. The CDR3 region has the DNA TGTGCCAGCAGCTTAGATGGGACCTACAATGAGCAGTTCTTC. This translates into CASSLDGTYNEQFF.

This clonotype has only a few counts. V usage is TRBV25-1 and J usage is TRBJ2-3; no firm D call. CDR1 and CDR2 from the germline V gene are MGHDK and SYGVNS. The CDR3 has 12 amino acids. V lost 8 bases, J lost 4 bases, and 10 bases lay in between. As DNA, the CDR3 is TGTGCCAGCCAAGGCCTCTCAGATACGCAGTATTTT. It yields the protein CASQGLSDTQYF.

This clonotype was counted a few times. The V and J genes are TRBV9 and TRBJ1-1; TRBD1 might be the D (5 bases). V lost 4 bases to trimming and J lost 0 bases, with 22 bases between them. There are 18 residues in the CDR3. Germline CDR1 and CDR2: SGDLS and YYNGEE. The DNA for the CDR3 is TGTGCCAGCAGCTTACCCGGGGCACTTAGCCCTTTGAACACTGAAGCTTTCTTT. This encodes CASSLPGALSPLNTEAFF.

The J gene is TRBJ2-4, the V gene TRBV2; 13 bases line up with TRBD2. This CDR3 has 15 residues. Trimming at V came to 5 bases and at J to 8 bases, leaving 6 bases not matched to a gene. The germline gives CDR1 SNHLY, CDR2 FYNNEI. Here the CDR3 reads CASSTGLAGVDIQYF. The CDR3 bases are TGTGCCAGCAGTACCGGACTAGCGGGAGTTGACATTCAGTACTTC.

The J gene is TRBJ2-7, the V gene TRBV11-2; D not certain. The V and J ends lost 2 bases and 6 bases respectively, with 11 bases between them. The CDR3 sequence is 13 residues long. Germline CDR1 reads SGHAT; CDR2 reads FQNNGV. CDR3 loop: CASSLSPSCEQYF. CDR3 nucleotides: TGTGCCAGCAGCTTATCCCCCAGCTGCGAGCAGTACTTC.